The 27 T cell receptor beta chains listed next were all sequenced from one sample in a study of cytotoxic CD8 clonotypes in ibrutinib-treated CLL. The data were produced by immunoSEQ multiplex PCR, yet TCRdb's version contains in-frame clones alone and is incomplete. The sample comprises fewer than 45,000 clones, roughly two thirds of which are singletons, and around a tenth rests with the top ten. The sequenced sample was PBMCs, obtained at disease progression, from a patient treated with ibrutinib. The source is a human donor with chronic lymphocytic leukemia.

This clone appeared a single time. The V call is TRBV11-2, the J call TRBJ2-1, with a tentative D call TRBD2 (6 bases). Germline V gene data show CDR1 as SGHAT and CDR2 as FQNNGV. This CDR3 is 17 amino acids long. V was cut by 4 bases and J by 2 bases, with 18 bases left in between. CDR3 loop: CASSSLTRLAPYNEQFF. CDR3 nucleotide sequence: TGTGCCAGCAGCTCCCTCACCCGGCTAGCGCCCTACAATGAGCAGTTCTTC.

This sequence joins TRBV13 and TRBJ1-2, with TRBD1 matching 9 bases. The CDR3 extends over 17 amino acids. With V trimmed by 5 bases and J by 1 base, 11 bases remained unmatched. Germline loops: CDR1 PRHDT, CDR2 FYEKMQ (reference sequence). The CDR3 DNA is TGTGCCAGCAGCGGTCGTGAGGGACAGGGCCTTAACTATGGCTACACCTTC. This translates into CASSGREGQGLNYGYTF. The whole variable domain, remainder taken from reference TRBV13 and TRBJ1-2, is AAGVIQSPRHLIKEKRETATLKCYPIPRHDTVYWYQQGPGQDPQFLISFYEKMQSDKGSIPDRFSAQQFSDYHSELNMSSLELGDSALYFCASSGREGQGLNYGYTFGSGTRLTVV.

This clone was counted between two and nine times. The V gene is TRBV4-1, the J gene TRBJ1-2; 7 bases line up with TRBD1. The germline CDR1 and CDR2 sequences are MGHRA and YSYEKL. V was pared by 1 base and J by 4 bases, with 0 bases of the junction left unmatched. The CDR3 covers 13 residues. The CDR3 region has the DNA TGCGCCAGCAGCCAAGGGACAGGCTATGGCTACACCTTC. Its protein product is CASSQGTGYGYTF.

In DNA, the CDR3 is TGTGCCAGCAGCACAGGGGGAAACCCCAATGAGCAGTTCTTC. This translates into CASSTGGNPNEQFF. J is TRBJ2-1 and V is TRBV7-8, with TRBD1 matching over 8 bases. CDR1 and CDR2 from the germline V gene are SGHVS and FQNEAQ. The CDR3 length is 14 residues. With 5 bases clipped from V and 6 bases from J, the junction kept 6 bases outside the gene matches.

For the CDR3, the DNA is TGTGCCAGCAGTGAACTAGCGGGGGGGCAAGAGACCCAGTACTTC. Amino acids: CASSELAGGQETQYF. V is TRBV6-1 and J is TRBJ2-5; the match to TRBD2 covers 12 bases. CDR3 length: 15 amino acids. V shed 2 bases and J 2 bases; nucleotides not matched to a gene: 0. Germline assignment: CDR1 MNHNS and CDR2 SASEGT.

The rearrangement uses TRBV28 and TRBJ2-1; 10 nucleotides match TRBD2. The CDR3 contains 14 residues. Losses at the gene ends were 7 bases for V and 2 bases for J; bases not matched to a gene: 2. CDR1 and CDR2 from the germline V gene are MDHEN and SYDVKM. CDR3 protein: CASKTSGTYNEQFF. In nucleotides, the CDR3 is TGTGCCAGCAAAACTAGCGGGACCTACAATGAGCAGTTCTTC.

The chain joins TRBV19 to TRBJ1-5, with 12 bases that match TRBD1. The CDR3 spans 16 residues. V shed 6 bases and J 6 bases; nucleotides not matched to a gene: 9. Per germline, CDR1 LNHDA and CDR2 SQIVND (reference sequence). CDR3 residues: CASSDPGQGASQPQHF. In DNA form, the CDR3 reads TGTGCCAGTAGCGACCCGGGACAGGGGGCCAGTCAGCCCCAGCATTTT. Drawing the rest from reference TRBV19 and TRBJ1-5, the complete variable domain is DGGITQSPKYLFRKEGQNVTLSCEQNLNHDAMYWYRQDPGQGLRLIYYSQIVNDFQKGDIAEGYSVSREKKESFPLTVTSAQKNPTAFYLCASSDPGQGASQPQHFGDGTRLSIL.

The J gene is TRBJ2-5, the V gene TRBV5-8; D ambiguous. This CDR3 comprises 13 residues. Trimming stripped 3 bases from V and 1 base from J, with 7 bases between. CDR1 is SGHTS and CDR2 is YDEGEE in the germline V gene. The chain's CDR3 is CASSYQIQETQYF. The DNA of the CDR3 is TGTGCCAGCAGCTACCAGATCCAAGAGACCCAGTACTTC.

The V call is TRBV7-9, the J call TRBJ2-7; 11 bases map to TRBD2. Trimming at V came to 5 bases and at J to 7 bases, leaving 19 bases not matched to a gene. This CDR3 has 18 amino acids. The germline V gene encodes CDR1 SEHNR and CDR2 FQNEAQ (reference sequence). This chain's CDR3 is CASSHSGSLLAGDGEQYF. CDR3 nucleotides: TGTGCCAGCAGCCACTCCGGGTCACTACTAGCGGGAGATGGGGAGCAGTACTTC.

This chain connects TRBV7-9 to TRBJ2-7; no clear D gene. Germline assignment: CDR1 SEHNR and CDR2 FQNEAQ (reference sequence). The V and J ends lost 5 bases and 1 base respectively, with 3 bases between them. This CDR3 region has 11 residues. In DNA, the CDR3 is TGTGCCAGCAGCGCGTCCTACGAGCAGTACTTC. Translation: CASSASYEQYF.

V and J are TRBV29-1 and TRBJ2-1; 13 bases agree with TRBD2. The CDR3 is 17 residues long. Germline CDR1 SQVTM, CDR2 ANQGSEA. J gave up 2 bases and V 8 bases, and 12 bases lay outside the gene matches. CDR3 loop: CSPPRLAGGPTYNEQFF. The CDR3 DNA follows: TGCAGCCCCCCCCGACTAGCGGGAGGCCCTACCTACAATGAGCAGTTCTTC.

This clone was counted a few times. The gene calls are TRBV6-1 and TRBJ2-1, with 11 bases lining up with TRBD2. J gave up 9 bases and V 2 bases, and 0 bases lay outside the gene matches. Germline V gene lookup returns CDR1 MNHNS and CDR2 SASEGT. CDR3 length: 13 residues. This CDR3 is CASSELAGGEQFF. CDR3 nucleotide sequence: TGTGCCAGCAGTGAACTAGCGGGGGGTGAGCAGTTCTTC.

The chain uses TRBV18 and TRBJ1-2; 10 bases fit TRBD1. This CDR3 has 17 residues. CDR1 is KGHSH and CDR2 is LQKENI in the germline V gene. With V trimmed by 4 bases and J by 6 bases, 14 bases remained unmatched. The CDR3 loop is CASSRDSSGTGVHGYTF. Written as DNA, the CDR3 is TGTGCCAGCTCACGAGATTCATCCGGGACAGGGGTTCATGGCTACACCTTC.

The chain is built from TRBV6-5 and TRBJ1-3, with TRBD1 identical over 8 bases. The germline V gene encodes CDR1 MNHEY and CDR2 SVGAGI. V shed 4 bases and J 0 bases; nucleotides not matched to a gene: 2. This CDR3 spans 15 amino acids. CDR3 protein: CASSWDRSSGNTIYF. The CDR3 bases are TGTGCCAGCAGTTGGGACAGGTCCTCTGGAAACACCATATATTTT.

The V and J genes are TRBV4-1 and TRBJ1-1; 9 bases map to TRBD1. The CDR3 spans 17 residues. After removal of 6 bases from V and 5 bases from J, the junction contained 16 bases not matched to a gene. Germline V lookup: CDR1 MGHRA, CDR2 YSYEKL. The CDR3 loop reads CASSRGTGPRVRTEAFF. The CDR3 DNA sequence: TGCGCCAGCAGTAGGGGGACAGGGCCCAGAGTTCGGACTGAAGCTTTCTTT.

The rearrangement links TRBV5-1 to TRBJ2-7; 8 nucleotides agree with TRBD1. The CDR3 runs 18 residues. V lost 4 bases to trimming and J lost 6 bases; unmatched junction nucleotides: 21. Germline V gene sequence: CDR1 SGHRS, CDR2 YFSETQ. The chain's CDR3 is CASSPWAPPGGQGSEQYF. The CDR3 nucleotides are TGCGCCAGCAGCCCCTGGGCTCCCCCCGGCGGACAGGGTTCCGAGCAGTACTTC.

This clone was found many times. The chain couples TRBV7-9 to TRBJ1-2, with D unresolved. The germline V gene encodes CDR1 SEHNR and CDR2 FQNEAQ (reference sequence). This CDR3 comprises 13 residues. V gave up 1 base and J gave up 5 bases, with 8 bases separating them. The CDR3, as DNA: TGTGCCAGCAGCTTAGTTCCGGAGTATGGCTACACCTTC. Amino acid sequence: CASSLVPEYGYTF.

This clone was detected a few times. The chain couples TRBV29-1 to TRBJ2-7, with 8 bases aligning to TRBD1. J was trimmed by 3 bases and V by 7 bases; bases with no gene match: 2. The germline V gene has CDR1 SQVTM and CDR2 ANQGSEA. There are 11 residues in the CDR3. The CDR3 DNA follows: TGCAGCGGCGGGACAGGCTACGAGCAGTACTTC. It translates to CSGGTGYEQYF.

This clone came up a few times. This sequence joins TRBV19 and TRBJ2-7, with 8 bases lining up with TRBD2. The germline V gene encodes CDR1 LNHDA and CDR2 SQIVND (reference sequence). The CDR3 spans 13 residues. V shed 5 bases, J shed 6 bases, and the junction held 6 bases outside the gene matches. As DNA, the CDR3 is TGTGCCAGTAGTCTAGCGGGTCTGGGCGAGCAGTACTTC. Translated, it gives CASSLAGLGEQYF. The full variable domain, rest sourced from reference TRBV19 and TRBJ2-7, is DGGITQSPKYLFRKEGQNVTLSCEQNLNHDAMYWYRQDPGQGLRLIYYSQIVNDFQKGDIAEGYSVSREKKESFPLTVTSAQKNPTAFYLCASSLAGLGEQYFGPGTRLTVT.

This clone was found a few times. The CDR3 bases are TGCGCCAGCAGCCTCCAGGGGGAAGGTCAGCCCCAGCATTTT. This encodes CASSLQGEGQPQHF. The chain couples TRBV5-1 to TRBJ1-5; TRBD1 aligns across 7 bases. The CDR3 has 14 amino acids. Germline V gene sequence: CDR1 SGHRS, CDR2 YFSETQ. V trimming: 4 bases; J trimming: 6 bases; junction bases outside the gene matches: 7. Full variable domain (remainder filled in from reference TRBV5-1 and TRBJ1-5): KAGVTQTPRYLIKTRGQQVTLSCSPISGHRSVSWYQQTPGQGLQFLFEYFSETQRNKGNFPGRFSGRQFSNSRSEMNVSTLELGDSALYLCASSLQGEGQPQHFGDGTRLSIL.

This rearrangement joins TRBV9 to TRBJ2-1; 12 bases fit TRBD2. Germline assignment: CDR1 SGDLS and CDR2 YYNGEE. The CDR3 consists of 15 residues. V dropped 5 bases and J dropped 5; count of bases not matched to a gene: 5. The CDR3 DNA is TGTGCCAGCAGACGAACTAGCGGGGGGAACAATGAGCAGTTCTTC. This gives the protein CASRRTSGGNNEQFF.

This clone was detected a few times. This chain uses TRBV2 with TRBJ2-7; 9 bases match TRBD2. The CDR3 has 14 residues. Germline CDR1 and CDR2: SNHLY and FYNNEI. V gave up 4 bases and J gave up 2 bases; unmatched junction bases: 3. The DNA for the CDR3 is TGTGCCAGCAGTGGCGGGGGGGCCCCCTACGAGCAGTACTTC. Translated: CASSGGGAPYEQYF.

This clone has just one count. The chain combines TRBV4-1 with TRBJ2-5; 9 nucleotides align to TRBD1. Germline V gives CDR1 MGHRA, CDR2 YSYEKL. The CDR3 is 16 amino acids. The V and J ends lost 1 base and 5 bases, in that order; junction bases with no gene match: 8. In DNA, the CDR3 is TGCGCCAGCAGCCAAGTACCCCGACAGGGGGTGGAGACCCAGTACTTC. Its translation: CASSQVPRQGVETQYF.

The genes are TRBV7-8 and TRBJ2-7; a weak D match, TRBD2 (6 bases). The CDR3 sequence is 15 residues long. Germline CDR1 reads SGHVS; CDR2 reads FQNEAQ. The germline V and J ends were trimmed by 5 bases and 4 bases, with 18 bases remaining between them. The CDR3 DNA is TGTGCCAGCAGCCCCCGCCGGGCGGGACTTTACGAGCAGTACTTC. Translated: CASSPRRAGLYEQYF. Combining the CDR3 with reference TRBV7-8 and TRBJ2-7 gives the whole variable domain GAGVSQSPRYKVAKRGQDVALRCDPISGHVSLFWYQQALGQGPEFLTYFQNEAQLDKSGLPSDRFFAERPEGSVSTLKIQRTQQEDSAVYLCASSPRRAGLYEQYFGPGTRLTVT.

The chain has TRBV9 and TRBJ2-3; D is ambiguous. Germline V gene lookup returns CDR1 SGDLS and CDR2 YYNGEE. Trimming removed 6 bases from V and 0 bases from J, with 17 bases in between. The CDR3 sequence is 16 residues long. In DNA form, the CDR3 reads TGTGCCAGCACCGGACCGATTCCGTTAAGCACAGATACGCAGTATTTT. It specifies CASTGPIPLSTDTQYF. The whole variable domain, filled in from reference TRBV9 and TRBJ2-3, reads DSGVTQTPKHLITATGQRVTLRCSPRSGDLSVYWYQQSLDQGLQFLIQYYNGEERAKGNILERFSAQQFPDLHSELNLSSLELGDSALYFCASTGPIPLSTDTQYFGPGTRLTVL.

This clone showed up just once. The J gene is TRBJ2-5, the V gene TRBV2, with D perhaps matching TRBD1 (6 bases). CDR3 size: 16 residues. Germline CDR1 and CDR2: SNHLY and FYNNEI. The V end was cut by 6 bases, the J end by 1 base, with 18 bases between. CDR3 sequence: CASRDPRGPAQETQYF. The CDR3 nucleotides are TGTGCCAGCAGAGACCCCAGGGGCCCCGCCCAAGAGACCCAGTACTTC.

This clone was seen only once. The CDR3 DNA sequence: TGTGCCAGCAGCTTGCCGCACGAACGCAATCAGCCCCAGCATTTT. Protein product: CASSLPHERNQPQHF. The chain joins TRBV5-6 to TRBJ1-5, with D hard to call. CDR3 length equals 15 residues. Germline assignment: CDR1 SGHDT and CDR2 YYEEEE. V was cut by 1 base and J by 2 bases, with 10 bases left in between.